This TCR beta chain was captured by sequencing in a study of T-cell reconstitution after alpha-beta-depleted transplantation in children. The CDR3 is made up of 12 amino acids. CDR1 SGHRS and CDR2 YFSETQ come from the germline V gene. V dropped 4 bases and J dropped 10 bases, with 9 bases sitting between them. Unique molecular identifiers were incorporated into the prepared TCRbeta library. One entry per CDR3 protein, called by TCRdb with MiXCR from the PCR reads. This table has a few hundred thousand distinct CDR3 sequences, approximately 9.8% appearing once. At least ten counts were recorded for this clonotype.

The starting material was PBMCs from the stem cell graft donor, obtained from the stem cell graft. The chain employs TRBV5-1 and TRBJ1-6; D is uncertain. The TCR was taken from a human donor who donated a stem cell graft to a child with SCID. CDR3 loop: CASSEPGSPLHF. CDR3 bases: TGCGCCAGCAGCGAGCCCGGCTCACCCCTCCACTTT.